One and the same sample provided the 28 T cell receptor beta chains below, sequenced in a study of T cell responses to AZD1222 COVID-19 vaccine. Only in-frame clones appear in the TCRdb table, and some are missing; sequencing was by immunoSEQ multiplex PCR. The top ten clones hold approximately 4% of a sample with some 110,000 clones, 88% of them seen once. Sequenced here: peripheral blood, sampled on day 0 of AZD1222 vaccination. These receptors all stem from an adult in good health.

The chain recombines TRBV7-6 with TRBJ2-1, with 9 bases lining up with TRBD1. V lost 2 bases, J lost 6 bases, and 8 bases stayed unmatched. CDR3 length: 16 residues. Germline-derived CDR1 and CDR2 are SGHVS and FNYEAQ. CDR3 in DNA: TGTGCCAGCAGCTTACGAGAGGACAGGGGAGGCAATGAGCAGTTCTTC. This gives the protein CASSLREDRGGNEQFF.

The chain links TRBV7-2 to TRBJ1-6; D gene ambiguous. V gave up 4 bases and J gave up 5 bases, with 15 bases separating them. The CDR3 consists of 16 residues. Germline CDR1 and CDR2: SGHTA and FQGNSA. CDR3 protein: CASSSGSFTHNSPLHF. In DNA, the CDR3 is TGTGCCAGCAGCTCGGGGAGTTTCACCCATAATTCACCCCTCCACTTT.

V gene TRBV2 combines with J gene TRBJ1-1; no reliable D call. The germline gives CDR1 SNHLY, CDR2 FYNNEI. The CDR3 is 14 amino acids. V lost 7 bases and J lost 8, with 20 bases in between. This CDR3 reads CASTYQPNDGEAFF. In DNA form, the CDR3 reads TGTGCCAGCACCTACCAACCCAACGACGGGGAAGCTTTCTTT.

This clone was recorded only once. In nucleotides, the CDR3 is TGTGCCAGCAGTGGTAGGGACAGGGAAAACACCATATATTTT. This translates into CASSGRDRENTIYF. This chain uses TRBV28 with TRBJ1-3; 9 positions agree with TRBD1. CDR1 MDHEN and CDR2 SYDVKM come from the germline V gene. The CDR3 is made up of 14 amino acids. J lost 6 bases, V lost 5 bases, and 5 bases had no gene match.

The genes are TRBV19 and TRBJ2-2, with 8 nucleotides matching TRBD1. This CDR3 has 16 residues. CDR1 and CDR2 from the germline V gene are LNHDA and SQIVND (reference sequence). V was clipped by 7 bases and J by 7 bases; unmatched bases: 14. The CDR3 bases are TGTGCCAGTACCCGCTCTTCGGACAGGGAAGACGGGGAGCTGTTTTTT. Translated: CASTRSSDREDGELFF.

This chain links TRBV25-1 with TRBJ2-7, with 8 bases lining up with TRBD1. This CDR3 region has 15 residues. Germline assignment: CDR1 MGHDK and CDR2 SYGVNS. The trim removed 4 bases at V and 5 bases at J, leaving 10 bases unmatched. The CDR3 DNA is TGTGCCAGCAGTGGCTCAGGGGGCGCACACGACGAGCAGTACTTC. It codes for CASSGSGGAHDEQYF.

This chain links TRBV7-9 with TRBJ2-1; possibly TRBD2 for D (6 bases). The CDR3 is made up of 18 amino acids. Germline V gene sequence: CDR1 SEHNR, CDR2 FQNEAQ (reference sequence). V lost 5 bases to trimming and J lost 2 bases, with 22 bases between them. The CDR3 is CASSPTSGSGGAYNEQFF. The CDR3 region has the DNA TGTGCCAGCAGCCCAACCTCGGGAAGCGGAGGGGCCTACAATGAGCAGTTCTTC.

This clone was seen a few times. The chain combines TRBV7-9 with TRBJ1-3, with TRBD1 matching 8 bases. The V gene end was trimmed by 4 bases and the J gene end by 1 base; junction bases not matched to a gene: 6. The germline V gene encodes CDR1 SEHNR and CDR2 FQNEAQ (reference sequence). The CDR3 covers 16 residues. Here the CDR3 reads CASSSGQGASGNTIYF. For the CDR3, the DNA is TGTGCCAGCAGCTCCGGCCAGGGGGCATCTGGAAACACCATATATTTT. Based on the CDR3 plus reference TRBV7-9 and TRBJ1-3, the full variable domain is DTGVSQNPRHKITKRGQNVTFRCDPISEHNRLYWYRQTLGQGPEFLTYFQNEAQLEKSRLLSDRFSAERPKGSFSTLEIQRTEQGDSAMYLCASSSGQGASGNTIYFGEGSWLTVV.

This chain links TRBV5-1 with TRBJ2-2, with 7 positions matching TRBD2. V gave up 6 bases and J gave up 5 bases; unmatched junction bases: 4. The CDR3 spans 13 residues. CDR1 is SGHRS, CDR2 YFSETQ, per germline. CDR3 protein: CASNSGTTGELFF. In DNA form, the CDR3 reads TGCGCCAGCAACAGCGGGACTACCGGGGAGCTGTTTTTT.

V and J are TRBV13 and TRBJ1-2; no clear D gene. Germline V gives CDR1 PRHDT, CDR2 FYEKMQ (reference sequence). Trimming took 1 base from V and 0 from J, leaving 6 bases between them. There are 14 residues in the CDR3. CDR3 nucleotides: TGTGCCAGCAGCTTAGTAGCGGCTAACTATGGCTACACCTTC. Its protein product is CASSLVAANYGYTF.

V usage is TRBV2 and J usage is TRBJ1-1; a possible D gene is TRBD1 (6 bases). This CDR3 has 13 residues. From germline, CDR1 is SNHLY and CDR2 FYNNEI. Trimming left V 7 bases short and J 8 bases short, with 17 bases between. The CDR3 reads CASKINREMEAFF. The CDR3 nucleotides are TGTGCCAGCAAGATAAACAGGGAGATGGAAGCTTTCTTT. Full variable domain (missing parts from reference TRBV2 and TRBJ1-1): EPEVTQTPSHQVTQMGQEVILRCVPISNHLYFYWYRQILGQKVEFLVSFYNNEISEKSEIFDDQFSVERPDGSNFTLKIRSTKLEDSAMYFCASKINREMEAFFGQGTRLTVV.

This chain connects TRBV7-9 to TRBJ2-2; D call uncertain. The CDR3 loop spans 15 amino acids. CDR1 SEHNR and CDR2 FQNEAQ come from the germline V gene (reference sequence). The ends were cut back, 3 bases at V and 1 base at J, with 9 bases in the middle. The CDR3 here is CASSLSRMNTGELFF. The CDR3 nucleotides are TGTGCCAGCAGCTTGAGCAGAATGAACACCGGGGAGCTGTTTTTT.

The CDR3 DNA follows: TGTGCCAGTAGTTTCCTGGGACAGGGTAATCAGCCCCAGCATTTT. Encoded protein: CASSFLGQGNQPQHF. V gene TRBV19 combines with J gene TRBJ1-5; 9 nucleotides align to TRBD1. Germline CDR1 and CDR2: LNHDA and SQIVND (reference sequence). V shed 5 bases, J shed 4 bases, and the junction held 6 bases outside the gene matches. This CDR3 region has 15 residues.

The chain recombines TRBV9 with TRBJ1-1; D unresolved. Germline assignment: CDR1 SGDLS and CDR2 YYNGEE. V shed 3 bases and J shed 4 bases, with 7 bases lying between them. This CDR3 is built from 12 residues. The chain's CDR3 is CASSAVGTEAFF. The DNA of the CDR3 is TGTGCCAGCAGCGCGGTGGGCACTGAAGCTTTCTTT.

The chain has TRBV28 and TRBJ2-7; maybe TRBD2 (5 bases). V was trimmed by 6 bases and J by 8 bases, leaving 20 bases between them. The CDR3 is 14 amino acids. CDR1 is MDHEN, CDR2 SYDVKM, per germline. CDR3 sequence: CASSSQRARRKQYF. The DNA of the CDR3 is TGTGCCAGCAGCAGCCAGAGGGCGCGTAGGAAGCAGTACTTC.

In this sample, this clone turned up once. V gene TRBV24-1 combines with J gene TRBJ2-5; D remains unclear. The V and J ends lost 5 bases and 0 bases respectively, with 3 bases between them. There are 12 residues in the CDR3. Germline loops: CDR1 KGHDR, CDR2 SFDVKD. The CDR3 DNA sequence: TGTGCCACCAGTGGATACCAAGAGACCCAGTACTTC. It specifies CATSGYQETQYF.

The chain is built from TRBV28 and TRBJ2-7, with D tentatively TRBD2 (6 bases). The CDR3 has 15 residues. Germline CDR1 reads MDHEN; CDR2 reads SYDVKM. V dropped 2 bases and J dropped 0 bases, with 11 bases sitting between them. CDR3 nucleotides: TGTGCCAGCAGTTTAGGGACTCTCAGCTCCTACGAGCAGTACTTC. Translation: CASSLGTLSSYEQYF.

The chain couples TRBV15 to TRBJ2-5; unclear D gene. CDR1 is LNHNV and CDR2 is YYDKDF in the germline V gene (reference sequence). CDR3 size: 11 residues. The V end lost 2 bases, the J end lost 3 bases, and 1 base lay between the germline ends. The CDR3 here is CATSRKETQYF. CDR3 nucleotide sequence: TGTGCCACCAGCAGAAAAGAGACCCAGTACTTC.

V gene TRBV4-3 combines with J gene TRBJ2-1; 8 positions agree with TRBD2. There are 16 residues in the CDR3. Per the germline V gene, CDR1 is LGHNA and CDR2 is YSLEER. V shed 4 bases, J shed 7 bases, and the junction held 12 bases outside the gene matches. CDR3 coding DNA: TGCGCCAGCAGCCTAGCCGCGGGACTAGAGGTGAATGAGCAGTTCTTC. This translates into CASSLAAGLEVNEQFF.

This rearrangement joins TRBV11-2 to TRBJ2-1; either TRBD1 or TRBD2 may supply D (5 bases each). CDR1 SGHAT and CDR2 FQNNGV come from the germline V gene. Deletions cut 0 bases from V and 5 bases from J, with 11 bases between. The CDR3 consists of 15 residues. The CDR3 region is CASSLDRGAHNEQFF. The DNA for the CDR3 is TGTGCCAGCAGCTTAGATCGGGGCGCCCACAATGAGCAGTTCTTC.

The V and J genes are TRBV11-1 and TRBJ2-3; D unclear. V was shortened by 6 bases and J by 7 bases, with 14 bases between the two germline ends. The CDR3 totals 13 residues. The germline V gene has CDR1 SGHAT and CDR2 FQDESV (reference sequence). The CDR3 DNA reads as TGTGCCAGCAGGAATACGACCGACAATACGCAGTATTTT. This encodes CASRNTTDNTQYF.

This chain links TRBV28 with TRBJ1-5; perhaps TRBD1 as D (5 bases). CDR1 is MDHEN, CDR2 SYDVKM, per germline. The CDR3 loop spans 16 amino acids. Trimming pared 8 bases from V and 4 bases from J, leaving 21 bases between. The CDR3 nucleotides read TGTGCCAGCCGACTAAGGTCTGGGGGGGGGAATCAGCCCCAGCATTTT. It specifies CASRLRSGGGNQPQHF.

This clone was detected only a few times. V is TRBV25-1 and J is TRBJ1-3; D not certain. V was shortened by 6 bases and J by 7 bases, with 7 bases between the two germline ends. The CDR3 spans 11 residues. Looked up from germline, CDR1 is MGHDK and CDR2 is SYGVNS. The CDR3 DNA is TGTGCCAGCAGCTCCGGGAACACCATATATTTT. Translation gives CASSSGNTIYF. The whole variable domain, remainder taken from reference TRBV25-1 and TRBJ1-3, is EADIYQTPRYLVIGTGKKITLECSQTMGHDKMYWYQQDPGMELHLIHYSYGVNSTEKGDLSSESTVSRIRTEHFPLTLESARPSHTSQYLCASSSGNTIYFGEGSWLTVV.

The chain links TRBV6-6 to TRBJ2-1, with a weak D call TRBD2 (6 bases). Trimming stripped 7 bases from V and 9 bases from J, with 25 bases between. The CDR3 totals 16 residues. CDR1 is MNHNY and CDR2 is SVGAGI in the germline V gene (reference sequence). CDR3 DNA: TGTGCCAGCACAGCTTTTGCGGGAATTTTTAATGCTGAGCAGTTCTTC. This sequence encodes CASTAFAGIFNAEQFF.

The chain combines TRBV9 with TRBJ1-2; 7 bases line up with TRBD1. The CDR3 is made up of 15 amino acids. J lost 4 bases, V lost 0 bases, and 6 bases had no gene match. Germline values: CDR1 SGDLS, CDR2 YYNGEE. As DNA, the CDR3 is TGTGCCAGCAGCGTAGGTGGAGGGGGCAGCTATGGCTACACCTTC. Translating it yields CASSVGGGGSYGYTF.

The chain couples TRBV12-3 or TRBV12-4 to TRBJ1-2, with D maybe TRBD1 (5 bases). V shed 6 bases and J shed 6 bases, with 14 bases lying between them. The CDR3 loop spans 13 amino acids. The CDR3 protein is CASSGALGHGYTF. CDR3 nucleotide sequence: TGTGCCAGCAGCGGGGCATTGGGGCATGGCTACACCTTC.

The rearrangement uses TRBV20-1 and TRBJ2-3; maybe TRBD2 (5 bases). Germline V gene data show CDR1 as DFQATT and CDR2 as SNEGSKA (reference sequence). V was trimmed by 7 bases and J by 8 bases, leaving 13 bases between them. The CDR3 is made up of 11 amino acids. CDR3 nucleotide sequence: TGCAGTGTCCCGGGATTAGGTACGCAGTATTTT. Translating gives CSVPGLGTQYF.

This sequence joins TRBV19 and TRBJ1-2; 8 bases align to TRBD1. The CDR3 extends over 15 amino acids. Germline V gene lookup returns CDR1 LNHDA and CDR2 SQIVND (reference sequence). With V trimmed by 5 bases and J by 4 bases, 9 bases remained unmatched. The CDR3 coding sequence is TGTGCCAGTAGTTCCCCGACAGGGGCCCTCTATGGCTACACCTTC. Encoded protein: CASSSPTGALYGYTF. Full variable domain (remainder filled in from reference TRBV19 and TRBJ1-2): DGGITQSPKYLFRKEGQNVTLSCEQNLNHDAMYWYRQDPGQGLRLIYYSQIVNDFQKGDIAEGYSVSREKKESFPLTVTSAQKNPTAFYLCASSSPTGALYGYTFGSGTRLTVV.